The clone carrying this T cell receptor (beta chain) was found many times. Its cognate antigen is unknown. This specimen comes from a study of T cell repertoires in cytomegalovirus infection. Study as a whole: Public TCR beta signatures provided an indication of both CMV infection and a matching HLA type.

V was pared by 5 bases and J by 3 bases, with 5 bases of the junction left unmatched. This CDR3 contains 14 residues. Germline V lookup: CDR1 ENHRY, CDR2 SYGVKD. TCRdb re-called the reads with MiXCR, one entry per CDR3 protein. Altogether under 250,000 distinct CDR3 sequences are present, 6.5% being singletons, with the ten largest covering about 6%. Study-wide results and limits: CMV-specific HLA-C-restricted TCR beta clonotypes dominated the ex vivo response.

The source of this sequence is a human donor in good health (CMV status not recorded). Some clones in this sample may be carry-over from other donors' samples. Sequencing was done on a sample of PBMCs. The chain employs TRBV10-3 and TRBJ1-2, with TRBD1 identical over 8 bases. CDR3 amino acids: CAISLTGEYYGYTF. CDR3 bases: TGTGCCATCAGTTTGACAGGGGAATACTATGGCTACACCTTC.